This T cell receptor beta chain was recovered during a study of cytomegalovirus exposure and HLA in healthy donors. Whole-study context: The 120 validation repertoires used the same platform as the approximately 620 first-cohort repertoires (as reported by a later analysis). Study results and limitations: It was found in a later analysis that first-cohort TCR clusters tended to co-occur in the approximately 130 validation repertoires. The study put some 160 TCR beta chains on its list as cytomegalovirus-associated.

The donors were in the approximately 110-subject validation cohort; that cohort was separate from the roughly 660-subject first cohort. CDR1 and CDR2 from the germline V gene are SGHNT and YYREEE (reference sequence). The CDR3 length is 14 residues. V shed 4 bases, J shed 5 bases, and the junction held 4 bases outside the gene matches. Repertoires were generated with immunoSEQ multiplex PCR, while TCRdb's copy carries only in-frame clones and drops some. The repertoire holds around 150,000 clones, with 85% to 90% as singletons. Of note for this clone: Its antigen is unknown.

The V gene is TRBV5-4, the J gene TRBJ2-7; 12 bases agree with TRBD2. This receptor was identified in a young woman in good health and CMV-seropositive. The sequencing sample was made of PBMCs. The CDR3 DNA reads as TGTGCCAGCAGCCCCGGACTAGCGGGGCACGAGCAGTACTTC. Its translation: CASSPGLAGHEQYF.